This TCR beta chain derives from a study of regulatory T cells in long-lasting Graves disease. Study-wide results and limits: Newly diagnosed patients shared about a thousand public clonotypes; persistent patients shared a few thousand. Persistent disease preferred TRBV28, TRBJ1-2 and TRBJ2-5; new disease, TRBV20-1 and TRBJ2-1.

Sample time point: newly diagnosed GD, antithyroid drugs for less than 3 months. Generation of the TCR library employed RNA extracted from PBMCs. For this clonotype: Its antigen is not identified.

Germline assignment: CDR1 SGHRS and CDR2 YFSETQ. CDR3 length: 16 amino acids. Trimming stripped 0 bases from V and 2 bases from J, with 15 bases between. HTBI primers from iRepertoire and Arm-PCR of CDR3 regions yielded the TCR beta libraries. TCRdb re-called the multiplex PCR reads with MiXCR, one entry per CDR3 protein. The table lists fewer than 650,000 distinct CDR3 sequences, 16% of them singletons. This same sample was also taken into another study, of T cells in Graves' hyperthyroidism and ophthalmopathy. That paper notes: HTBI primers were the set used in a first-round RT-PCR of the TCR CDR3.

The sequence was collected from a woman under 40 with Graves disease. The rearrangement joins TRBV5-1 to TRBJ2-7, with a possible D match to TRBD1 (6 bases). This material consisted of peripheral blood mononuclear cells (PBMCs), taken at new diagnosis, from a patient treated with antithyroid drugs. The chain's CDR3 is CASSLAERQAAYEQYF. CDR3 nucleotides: TGCGCCAGCAGCTTGGCCGAGCGACAGGCCGCCTACGAGCAGTACTTC. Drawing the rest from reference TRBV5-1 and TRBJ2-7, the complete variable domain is KAGVTQTPRYLIKTRGQQVTLSCSPISGHRSVSWYQQTPGQGLQFLFEYFSETQRNKGNFPGRFSGRQFSNSRSEMNVSTLELGDSALYLCASSLAERQAAYEQYFGPGTRLTVT.